This T cell receptor (beta chain) is drawn from a study of CD8 T cells in ankylosing spondylitis. This clonotype has a count of ten or more. CDR1 and CDR2 (germline): MNHNS, SASEGT. The J segment lost 3 bases and the V segment lost 8 bases, leaving 6 bases of the junction unmatched. The CDR3 consists of 15 residues. TCRdb re-called the 5' RACE reads through MiXCR, storing one row per CDR3 protein. The sample has roughly 230,000 distinct CDR3 sequences, 18% seen once; the top ten hold around 30%. Specimen: blood, either unsorted or a sorted T cell fraction (not recorded which). The sequence derives from a male donor with ankylosing spondylitis or in good health (not recorded which). The chain recombines TRBV6-1 with TRBJ2-2; 10 bases line up with TRBD1. The CDR3 region is CASLEGTGDTGELFF. The CDR3 DNA sequence: TGTGCCAGCTTGGAGGGGACAGGGGACACCGGGGAGCTGTTTTTT.